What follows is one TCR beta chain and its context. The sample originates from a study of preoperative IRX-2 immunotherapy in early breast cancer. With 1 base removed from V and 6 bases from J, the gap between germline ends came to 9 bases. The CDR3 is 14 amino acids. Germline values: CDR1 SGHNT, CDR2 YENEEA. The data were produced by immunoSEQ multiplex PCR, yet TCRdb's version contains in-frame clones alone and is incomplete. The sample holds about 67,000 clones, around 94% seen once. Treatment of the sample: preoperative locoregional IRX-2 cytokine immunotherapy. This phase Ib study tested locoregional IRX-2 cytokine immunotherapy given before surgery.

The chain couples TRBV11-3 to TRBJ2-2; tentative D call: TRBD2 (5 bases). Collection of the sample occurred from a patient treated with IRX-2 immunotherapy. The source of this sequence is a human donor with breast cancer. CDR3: CASSLGREAGELFF. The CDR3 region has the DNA TGTGCCAGCAGCTTAGGTCGGGAAGCCGGGGAGCTGTTTTTT.